A single T cell receptor (beta chain) is shown here with its context. The CDR3 consists of 13 residues. Trimming pared 3 bases from V and 6 bases from J, leaving 14 bases between. The germline V gene encodes CDR1 SQVTM and CDR2 ANQGSEA. Clones were sequenced by immunoSEQ multiplex PCR, and TCRdb holds only the in-frame ones, with some missing. The profile shows millions of clones, approximately 94% of them singletons. These data come from a study of shared clonotypes between healthy human individuals. The source material was naive CD4+ T cells sorted from blood. Subset reported: CD45RA+ positively selected. The receptor comes from a man in his late teens or twenties in good health. The chain carries TRBV29-1 and TRBJ1-1, with D perhaps matching TRBD1 (5 bases). The CDR3 is CSVDRDWSSEAFF. CDR3 nucleotide sequence: TGCAGCGTTGACCGGGACTGGAGTTCTGAAGCTTTCTTT.